This T cell receptor (beta chain) was recovered during a study of CD8 T cells in Susac syndrome. Reverse transcription used roughly 0.5 to 1 ug RNA and random hexamers. One entry per CDR3 protein results from TCRdb running MiXCR on the immunoSEQ multiplex PCR reads. The table has more than 150,000 distinct CDR3 sequences, approximately 93% seen once. The germline V and J ends were trimmed by 0 bases and 1 base, with 15 bases remaining between them. The length of the CDR3 is 17 residues. Germline V gene sequence: CDR1 SGHRS, CDR2 YFSETQ. The TCR comes from a human donor with multiple sclerosis. Sequencing was carried out using CD8+ T cells from PBMCs. The chain employs TRBV5-1 and TRBJ2-3, with a tentative D call TRBD1 (6 bases). The CDR3 loop reads CASSLGQEFRRTDTQYF. The CDR3, as DNA: TGCGCCAGCAGCTTGGGACAGGAATTTCGACGCACAGATACGCAGTATTTT.